Listed here are 14 T cell receptor beta chains from one sample, sequenced in a study of T-cell reconstitution after alpha-beta-depleted transplantation in children. During its preparation, the TCRbeta library received unique molecular identifiers. TCRdb reprocessed the PCR reads via MiXCR and lists one record per CDR3 protein. Of around 700,000 distinct CDR3 sequences listed, around 12% are singletons. Sequencing used PBMCs, obtained before TCRalphabeta/CD19-depleted stem cell transplant. The source of these receptors is a girl aged 2-10 years with congenital amegakaryocytic thrombocytopenia, due to receive a stem cell transplant.

The table lists this clonotype with many counts. The genes are TRBV12-3 or TRBV12-4 and TRBJ1-5; D remains unclear. V was trimmed by 1 base and J by 3 bases, leaving 10 bases between them. This CDR3 comprises 15 residues. The CDR3 sequence is CASSLDGQTNQPQHF. The CDR3 DNA reads TGTGCCAGCAGTTTAGACGGTCAGACCAATCAGCCCCAGCATTTT.

As to this clonotype: One base away lies a much larger clone, so this may be a sequencing read error. J is TRBJ2-3 and V is TRBV20-1; possible D gene TRBD2, 5 bases. The CDR3 covers 17 residues. Germline loops: CDR1 DFQATT, CDR2 SNEGSKA (reference sequence). The chain's CDR3 is CCARDQRTSDFTDTQYF. In nucleotides, the CDR3 is TGCTGTGCTAGAGACCAGAGAACTAGTGACTTCACAGATACGCAGTATTTT.

In this sample, this clonotype turned up many times. V usage is TRBV12-3 or TRBV12-4 and J usage is TRBJ2-7; D is ambiguous. The CDR3 has 13 residues. V lost 7 bases and J 7 bases, leaving 17 bases between the germline ends. DNA of the CDR3: TGTGCCAGCACCCCCCGGGTGTACGGAGAGCAGTACTTC. It yields the protein CASTPRVYGEQYF.

In this sample, this clonotype turned up many times. V and J are TRBV3-1 and TRBJ2-1; perhaps TRBD2 as D (5 bases). This CDR3 contains 19 residues. The V gene's germline CDR1 is LGHDT and CDR2 YNNKEL (reference sequence). Trimming took off 1 base at V and 0 bases at J, with 19 bases between the two ends. The CDR3 DNA follows: TGTGCCAGCAGCCAAGTGGGATCTAGGCGGGCGAGCTCCTACAATGAGCAGTTCTTC. Translated: CASSQVGSRRASSYNEQFF.

This clonotype was seen at least ten times. The chain uses TRBV28 and TRBJ2-4, with 11 positions matching TRBD2. Germline CDR1 MDHEN, CDR2 SYDVKM. The CDR3 length is 20 residues. With V trimmed by 6 bases and J by 0 bases, 16 bases remained unmatched. CDR3 protein: CASRDRVASGRLIAKNIQYF. The CDR3 nucleotides read TGTGCCAGCAGGGACAGGGTCGCTAGCGGGAGGCTCATAGCCAAAAACATTCAGTACTTC.

The chain carries TRBV6-4 and TRBJ2-2; D is perhaps TRBD1 (6 bases). Between the trimmed V and J ends, which lost 5 bases and 1 base, there was a span of 8 bases. The CDR3 loop spans 14 amino acids. CDR1 and CDR2 from the germline V gene are MRHNA and SNTAGT. As DNA, the CDR3 is TGTGCCAGCAGTCAACAGGGGAACACCGGGGAGCTGTTTTTT. Translation: CASSQQGNTGELFF.

This clonotype has just a few counts. This chain links TRBV18 with TRBJ1-2; maybe TRBD1 (5 bases). V was pared by 6 bases and J by 4 bases, with 9 bases between. Germline V gene sequence: CDR1 KGHSH, CDR2 LQKENI. The CDR3 has 12 residues. DNA for the CDR3: TGTGCCAGCTCCTGGGACTTCTATGGCTACACCTTC. Protein: CASSWDFYGYTF.

This clonotype occurred many times. The V gene is TRBV12-3 or TRBV12-4, the J gene TRBJ1-2, with D unclear. With 4 bases removed from V and 7 bases from J, the gap between germline ends came to 13 bases. CDR3 length: 13 residues. CDR3 nucleotide sequence: TGTGCCAGCAGTTACAGAGCTTTTTTTGGCTACACCTTC. Protein sequence: CASSYRAFFGYTF.

This clonotype was observed many times. The V and J genes are TRBV12-3 or TRBV12-4 and TRBJ2-5, with 8 nucleotides matching TRBD2. This CDR3 has 15 amino acids. With V trimmed by 5 bases and J by 3 bases, 8 bases remained unmatched. The CDR3 coding sequence is TGTGCCAGCAGTCCGGCCGGGACTAGGAAAGAGACCCAGTACTTC. It codes for CASSPAGTRKETQYF.

This chain uses TRBV20-1 with TRBJ2-5; 11 bases fit TRBD2. CDR1 DFQATT and CDR2 SNEGSKA come from the germline V gene (reference sequence). This CDR3 comprises 16 residues. Trimming removed 5 bases from V and 5 bases from J; junction bases left unmatched: 13. The CDR3 region has the DNA TGCAGTGCTTCGAGAGGTTCTAGCGGGAGGATGGAGACCCAGTACTTC. Amino acid sequence: CSASRGSSGRMETQYF.

Only a few counts were recorded for this clonotype. The chain has TRBV5-4 and TRBJ1-2, with TRBD1 matching 7 bases. Looked up from germline, CDR1 is SGHNT and CDR2 is YYREEE (reference sequence). After removal of 2 bases from V and 10 bases from J, the junction contained 5 bases not matched to a gene. This CDR3 is built from 12 residues. The CDR3 coding sequence is TGTGCCAGCAGCTTTGGACAGGCGCTCTACACCTTC. This sequence encodes CASSFGQALYTF. Using reference TRBV5-4 and TRBJ1-2 for the parts outside the CDR3, the full variable domain is ETGVTQSPTHLIKTRGQQVTLRCSSQSGHNTVSWYQQALGQGPQFIFQYYREEENGRGNFPPRFSGLQFPNYSSELNVNALELDDSALYLCASSFGQALYTFGSGTRLTVV.

The table lists this clonotype with many counts. V gene TRBV20-1 combines with J gene TRBJ2-1; D ambiguous. V was shortened by 0 bases and J by 3 bases, with 6 bases between the two germline ends. The CDR3 runs to 13 residues. Looked up from germline, CDR1 is DFQATT and CDR2 is SNEGSKA (reference sequence). The CDR3 spells CSARDRGYNEQFF. Here the CDR3 DNA reads TGCAGTGCTAGAGATCGCGGCTACAATGAGCAGTTCTTC.

The chain couples TRBV7-9 to TRBJ2-1; possibly TRBD1 for D (5 bases). Germline lookup yields CDR1 SEHNR and CDR2 FQNEAQ (reference sequence). V lost 2 bases, J lost 5 bases, and 16 bases lay in between. This CDR3 has 16 residues. CDR3 nucleotide sequence: TGTGCCAGCAGCTTAAGCCCAGGGTATGACGACAATGAGCAGTTCTTC. Protein product: CASSLSPGYDDNEQFF.

This clonotype was seen at least ten times. The rearrangement uses TRBV20-1 and TRBJ1-5; D is ambiguous. The germline gives CDR1 DFQATT, CDR2 SNEGSKA (reference sequence). V lost 3 bases to trimming and J lost 0 bases, with 12 bases between them. The CDR3 runs 15 residues. CDR3 loop: CSASMYGNSNQPQHF. CDR3 DNA sequence: TGCAGTGCTAGTATGTACGGCAATAGCAATCAGCCCCAGCATTTT.